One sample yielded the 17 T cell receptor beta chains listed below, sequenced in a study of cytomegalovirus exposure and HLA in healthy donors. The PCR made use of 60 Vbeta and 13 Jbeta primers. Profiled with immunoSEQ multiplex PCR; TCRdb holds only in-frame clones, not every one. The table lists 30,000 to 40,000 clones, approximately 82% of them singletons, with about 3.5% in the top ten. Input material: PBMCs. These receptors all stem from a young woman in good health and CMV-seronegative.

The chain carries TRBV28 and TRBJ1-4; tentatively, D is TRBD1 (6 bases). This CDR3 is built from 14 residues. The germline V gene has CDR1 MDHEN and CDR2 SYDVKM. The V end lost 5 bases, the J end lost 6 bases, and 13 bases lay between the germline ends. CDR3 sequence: CASSRGGSDEKLFF. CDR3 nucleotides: TGTGCCAGCAGTAGGGGGGGATCGGATGAAAAACTGTTTTTT.

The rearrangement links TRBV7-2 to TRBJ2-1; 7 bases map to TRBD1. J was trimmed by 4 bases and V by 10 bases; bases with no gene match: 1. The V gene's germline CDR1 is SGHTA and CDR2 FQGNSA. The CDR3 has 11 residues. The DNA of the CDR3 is TGTGCCACGGGACAGTACAATGAGCAGTTCTTC. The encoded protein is CATGQYNEQFF.

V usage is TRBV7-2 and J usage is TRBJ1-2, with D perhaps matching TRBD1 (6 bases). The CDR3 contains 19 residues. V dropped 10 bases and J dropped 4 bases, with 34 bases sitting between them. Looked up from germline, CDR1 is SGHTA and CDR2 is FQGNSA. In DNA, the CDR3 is TGTGCCACCGCAGCGGGGGGGAGACAGGCCTCCAGCTACGGCTATGGCTACACCTTC. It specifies CATAAGGRQASSYGYGYTF.

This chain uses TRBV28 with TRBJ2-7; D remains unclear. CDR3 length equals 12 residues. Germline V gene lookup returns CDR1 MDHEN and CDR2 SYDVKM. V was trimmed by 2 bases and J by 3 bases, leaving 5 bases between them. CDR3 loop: CASSLNGYEQYF. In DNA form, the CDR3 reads TGTGCCAGCAGTTTAAACGGCTACGAGCAGTACTTC.

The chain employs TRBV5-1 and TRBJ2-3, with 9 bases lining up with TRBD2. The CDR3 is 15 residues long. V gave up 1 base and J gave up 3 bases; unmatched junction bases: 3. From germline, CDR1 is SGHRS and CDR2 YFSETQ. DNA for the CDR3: TGCGCCAGCAGCTTGTTAGCGGGAGTAACAGATACGCAGTATTTT. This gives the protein CASSLLAGVTDTQYF.

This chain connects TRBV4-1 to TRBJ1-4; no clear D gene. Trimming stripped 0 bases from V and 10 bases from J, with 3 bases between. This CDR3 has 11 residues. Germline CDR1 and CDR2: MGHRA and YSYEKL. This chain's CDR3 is CASSQERKLFF. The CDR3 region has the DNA TGCGCCAGCAGCCAAGAGAGAAAACTGTTTTTT.

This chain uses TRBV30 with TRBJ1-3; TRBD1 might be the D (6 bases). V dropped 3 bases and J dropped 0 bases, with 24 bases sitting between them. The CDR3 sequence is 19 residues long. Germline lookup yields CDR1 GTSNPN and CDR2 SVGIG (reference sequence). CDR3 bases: TGTGCCTGGAGGGGGGCGAGGGTCAGGCGGATAAGCTCTGGAAACACCATATATTTT. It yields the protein CAWRGARVRRISSGNTIYF. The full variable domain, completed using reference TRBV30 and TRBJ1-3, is SQTIHQWPATLVQPVGSPLSLECTVEGTSNPNLYWYRQAAGRGLQLLFYSVGIGQISSEVPQNLSASRPQDRQFILSSKKLLLSDSGFYLCAWRGARVRRISSGNTIYFGEGSWLTVV.

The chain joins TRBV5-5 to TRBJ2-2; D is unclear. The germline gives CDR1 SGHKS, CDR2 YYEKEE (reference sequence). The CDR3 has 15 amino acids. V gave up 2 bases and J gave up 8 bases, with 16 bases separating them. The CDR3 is CASSFLSVKEGELFF. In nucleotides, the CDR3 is TGTGCCAGCAGCTTTTTGAGTGTAAAAGAGGGGGAGCTGTTTTTT.

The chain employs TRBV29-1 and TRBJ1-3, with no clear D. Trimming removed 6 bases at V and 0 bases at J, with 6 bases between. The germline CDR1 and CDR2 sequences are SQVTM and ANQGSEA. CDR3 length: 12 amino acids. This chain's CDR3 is CSVTASGNTIYF. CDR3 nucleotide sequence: TGCAGCGTCACAGCCTCTGGAAACACCATATATTTT. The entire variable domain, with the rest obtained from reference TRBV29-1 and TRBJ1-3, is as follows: SAVISQKPSRDICQRGTSLTIQCQVDSQVTMMFWYRQQPGQSLTLIATANQGSEATYESGFVIDKFPISRPNLTFSTLTVSNMSPEDSSIYLCSVTASGNTIYFGEGSWLTVV.

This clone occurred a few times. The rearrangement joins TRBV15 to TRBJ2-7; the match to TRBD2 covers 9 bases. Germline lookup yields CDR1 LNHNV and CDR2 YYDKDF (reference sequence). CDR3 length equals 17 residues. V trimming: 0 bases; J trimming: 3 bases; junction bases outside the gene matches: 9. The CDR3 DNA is TGTGCCACCAGCAGAGATCCGCCTAGCGGGAAGGGCTACGAGCAGTACTTC. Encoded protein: CATSRDPPSGKGYEQYF.

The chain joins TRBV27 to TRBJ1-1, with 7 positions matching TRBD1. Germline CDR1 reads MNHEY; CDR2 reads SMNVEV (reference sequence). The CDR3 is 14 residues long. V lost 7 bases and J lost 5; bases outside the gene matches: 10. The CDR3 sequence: CASTKQGRLTEAFF. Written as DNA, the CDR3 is TGTGCCAGCACAAAACAGGGGAGGCTTACTGAAGCTTTCTTT.

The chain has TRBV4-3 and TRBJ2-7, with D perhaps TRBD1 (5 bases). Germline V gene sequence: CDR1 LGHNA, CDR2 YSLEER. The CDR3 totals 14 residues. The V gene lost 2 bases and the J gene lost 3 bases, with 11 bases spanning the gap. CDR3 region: CASSQSLGVYEQYF. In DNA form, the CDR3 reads TGCGCCAGCAGCCAAAGCCTAGGGGTCTACGAGCAGTACTTC.

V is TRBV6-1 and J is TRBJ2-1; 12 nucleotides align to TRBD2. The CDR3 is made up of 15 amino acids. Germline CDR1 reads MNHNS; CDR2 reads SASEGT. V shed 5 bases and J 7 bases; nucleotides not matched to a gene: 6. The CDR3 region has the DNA TGTGCCAGCAGTTCCGAGACTAGCGGGAGTAATGAGCAGTTCTTC. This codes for CASSSETSGSNEQFF.

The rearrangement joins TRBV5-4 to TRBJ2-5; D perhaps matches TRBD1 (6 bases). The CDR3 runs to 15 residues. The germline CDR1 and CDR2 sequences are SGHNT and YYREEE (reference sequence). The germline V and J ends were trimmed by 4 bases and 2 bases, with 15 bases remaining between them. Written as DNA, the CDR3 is TGTGCCAGCAGCCGCCAACGGGACAATCAAGAGACCCAGTACTTC. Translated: CASSRQRDNQETQYF.

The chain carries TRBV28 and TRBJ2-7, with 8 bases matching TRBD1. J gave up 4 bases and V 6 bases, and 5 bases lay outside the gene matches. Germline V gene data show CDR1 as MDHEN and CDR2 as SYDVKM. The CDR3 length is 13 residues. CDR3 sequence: CASSRDRFYEQYF. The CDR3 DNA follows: TGTGCCAGCAGCCGGGACAGGTTTTACGAGCAGTACTTC.

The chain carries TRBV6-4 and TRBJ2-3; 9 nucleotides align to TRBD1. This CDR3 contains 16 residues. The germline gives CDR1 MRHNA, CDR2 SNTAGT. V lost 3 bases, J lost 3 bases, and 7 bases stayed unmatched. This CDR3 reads CASSEGTGGGTDTQYF. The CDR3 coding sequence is TGTGCCAGCAGTGAGGGCACAGGGGGCGGTACAGATACGCAGTATTTT.

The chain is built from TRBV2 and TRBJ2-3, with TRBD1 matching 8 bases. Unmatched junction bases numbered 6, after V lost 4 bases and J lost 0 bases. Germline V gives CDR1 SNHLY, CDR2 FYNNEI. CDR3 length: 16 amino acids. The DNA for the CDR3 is TGTGCCAGCAGTGGTGGGACAGGCGTTAGCACAGATACGCAGTATTTT. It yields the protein CASSGGTGVSTDTQYF. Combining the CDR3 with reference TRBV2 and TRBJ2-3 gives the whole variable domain EPEVTQTPSHQVTQMGQEVILRCVPISNHLYFYWYRQILGQKVEFLVSFYNNEISEKSEIFDDQFSVERPDGSNFTLKIRSTKLEDSAMYFCASSGGTGVSTDTQYFGPGTRLTVL.